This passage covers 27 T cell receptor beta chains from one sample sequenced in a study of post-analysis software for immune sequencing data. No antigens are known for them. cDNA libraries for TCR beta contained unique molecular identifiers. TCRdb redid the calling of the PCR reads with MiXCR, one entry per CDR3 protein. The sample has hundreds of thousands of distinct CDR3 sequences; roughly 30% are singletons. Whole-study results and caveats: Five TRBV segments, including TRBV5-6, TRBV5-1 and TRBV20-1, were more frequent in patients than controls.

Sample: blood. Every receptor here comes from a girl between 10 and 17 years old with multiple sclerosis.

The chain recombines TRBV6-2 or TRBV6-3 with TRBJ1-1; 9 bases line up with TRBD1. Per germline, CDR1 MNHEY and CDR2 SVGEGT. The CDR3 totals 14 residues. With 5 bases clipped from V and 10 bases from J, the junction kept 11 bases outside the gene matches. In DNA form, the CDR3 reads TGTGCCAGCAGTGTACAGGGGGCGCTTAAACGAGCTTTCTTT. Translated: CASSVQGALKRAFF.

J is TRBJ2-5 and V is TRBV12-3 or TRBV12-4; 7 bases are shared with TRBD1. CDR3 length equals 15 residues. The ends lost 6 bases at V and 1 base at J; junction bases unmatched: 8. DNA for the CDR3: TGTGCCAGCAGCACGGACAGGCCGTTCCAAGAGACCCAGTACTTC. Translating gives CASSTDRPFQETQYF.

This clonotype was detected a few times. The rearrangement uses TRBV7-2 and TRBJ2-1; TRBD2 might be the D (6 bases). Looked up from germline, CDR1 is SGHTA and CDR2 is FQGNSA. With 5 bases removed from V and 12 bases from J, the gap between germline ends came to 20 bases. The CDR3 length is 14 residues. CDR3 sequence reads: CASSPRLGAGLQFF. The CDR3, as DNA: TGTGCCAGCAGCCCCCGACTAGGGGCTGGGTTGCAGTTCTTC.

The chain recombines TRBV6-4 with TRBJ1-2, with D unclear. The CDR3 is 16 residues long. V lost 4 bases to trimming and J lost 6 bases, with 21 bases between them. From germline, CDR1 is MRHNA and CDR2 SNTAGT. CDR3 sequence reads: CASSVDEVSGYDGYTF. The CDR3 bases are TGTGCCAGCAGTGTAGATGAGGTCTCAGGCTACGATGGCTACACCTTC.

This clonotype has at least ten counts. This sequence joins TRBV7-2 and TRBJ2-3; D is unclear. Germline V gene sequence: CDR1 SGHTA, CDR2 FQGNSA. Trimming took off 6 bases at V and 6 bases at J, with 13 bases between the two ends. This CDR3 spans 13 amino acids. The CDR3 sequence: CASSTPMMDTQYF. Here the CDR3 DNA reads TGTGCCAGCAGTACCCCGATGATGGATACGCAGTATTTT.

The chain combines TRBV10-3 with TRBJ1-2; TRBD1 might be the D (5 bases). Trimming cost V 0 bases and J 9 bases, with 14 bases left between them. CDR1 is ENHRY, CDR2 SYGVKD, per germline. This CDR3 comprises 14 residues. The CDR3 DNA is TGTGCCATCAGTGAGTCTCGTCAGGGCTCTAGCTACACCTTC. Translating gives CAISESRQGSSYTF.

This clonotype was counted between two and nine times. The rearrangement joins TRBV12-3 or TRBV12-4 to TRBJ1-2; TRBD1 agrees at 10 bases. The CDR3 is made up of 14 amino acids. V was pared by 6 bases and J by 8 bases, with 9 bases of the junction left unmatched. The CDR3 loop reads CASRWTGGDLGYTF. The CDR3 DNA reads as TGTGCCAGCAGATGGACAGGGGGAGATTTGGGCTACACCTTC.

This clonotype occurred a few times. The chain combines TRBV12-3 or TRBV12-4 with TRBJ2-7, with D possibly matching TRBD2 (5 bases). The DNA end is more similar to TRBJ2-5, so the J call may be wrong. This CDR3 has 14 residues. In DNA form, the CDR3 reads TGTGCCAGCAGTTTGTTGAGTAGAGGAGGGACCCAGTACTTC. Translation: CASSLLSRGGTQYF.

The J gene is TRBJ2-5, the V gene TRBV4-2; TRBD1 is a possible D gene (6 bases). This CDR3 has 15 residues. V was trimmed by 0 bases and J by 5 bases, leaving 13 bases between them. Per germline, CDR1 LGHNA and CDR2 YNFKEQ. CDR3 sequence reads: CASSQDGAGDETQYF. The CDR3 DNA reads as TGTGCCAGCAGCCAAGATGGAGCAGGGGACGAGACCCAGTACTTC.

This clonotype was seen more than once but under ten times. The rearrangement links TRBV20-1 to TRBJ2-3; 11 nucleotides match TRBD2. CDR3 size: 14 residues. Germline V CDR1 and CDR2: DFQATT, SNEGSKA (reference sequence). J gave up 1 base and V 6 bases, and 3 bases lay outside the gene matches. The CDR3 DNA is TGCAGTGCCACGGGACTAGCGGGCACAGATACGCAGTATTTT. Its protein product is CSATGLAGTDTQYF.

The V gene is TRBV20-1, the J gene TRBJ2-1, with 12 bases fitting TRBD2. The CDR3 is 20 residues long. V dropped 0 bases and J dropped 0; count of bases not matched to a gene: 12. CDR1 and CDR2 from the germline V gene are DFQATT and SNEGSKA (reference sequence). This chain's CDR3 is CSARDLFGTSGSSSYNEQFF. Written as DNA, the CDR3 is TGCAGTGCTAGAGATCTATTTGGGACTAGCGGGTCTAGCTCCTACAATGAGCAGTTCTTC.

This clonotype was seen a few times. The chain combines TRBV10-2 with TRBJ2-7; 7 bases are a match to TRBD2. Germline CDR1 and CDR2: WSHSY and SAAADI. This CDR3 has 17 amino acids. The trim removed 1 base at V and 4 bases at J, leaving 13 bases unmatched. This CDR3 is CASSEWGAGVSHYEQYF. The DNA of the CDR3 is TGCGCCAGCAGTGAGTGGGGTGCGGGAGTGTCCCATTACGAGCAGTACTTC.

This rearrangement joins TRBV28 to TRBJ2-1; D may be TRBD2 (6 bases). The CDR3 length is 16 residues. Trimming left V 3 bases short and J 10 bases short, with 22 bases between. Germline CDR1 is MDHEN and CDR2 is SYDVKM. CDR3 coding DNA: TGTGCCAGCAGTTTGCCTCGGGGGTTCATGGATTGGGAGCAGTTCTTC. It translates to CASSLPRGFMDWEQFF.

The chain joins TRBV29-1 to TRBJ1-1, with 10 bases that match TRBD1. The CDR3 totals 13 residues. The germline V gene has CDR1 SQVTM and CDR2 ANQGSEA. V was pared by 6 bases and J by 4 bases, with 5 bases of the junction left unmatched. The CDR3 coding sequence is TGCAGCGTCGGACAGGGGGTCGGCACTGAAGCTTTCTTT. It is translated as CSVGQGVGTEAFF.

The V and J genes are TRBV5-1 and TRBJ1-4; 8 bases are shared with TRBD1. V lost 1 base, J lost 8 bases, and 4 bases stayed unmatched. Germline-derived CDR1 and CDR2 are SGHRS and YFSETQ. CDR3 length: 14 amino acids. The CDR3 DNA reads TGCGCCAGCAGCTTGCCAGGGGGCGAAGAAAAACTGTTTTTT. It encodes CASSLPGGEEKLFF.

The CDR3: CASSQDSWTQYF. In nucleotides, the CDR3 is TGCGCCAGCAGCCAAGATTCTTGGACTCAGTATTTT. The chain recombines TRBV4-1 with TRBJ2-3, with TRBD2 as a possible D gene (5 bases). CDR1 and CDR2 (germline): MGHRA, YSYEKL. The CDR3 is made up of 12 amino acids. V lost 0 bases and J 12 bases, leaving 10 bases between the germline ends.

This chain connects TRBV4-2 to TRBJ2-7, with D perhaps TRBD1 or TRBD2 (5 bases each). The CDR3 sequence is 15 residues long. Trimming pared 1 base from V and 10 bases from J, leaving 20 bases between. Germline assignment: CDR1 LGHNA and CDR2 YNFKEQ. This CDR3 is CASSQGTLGKEAQYF. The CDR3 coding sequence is TGTGCCAGCAGCCAAGGGACACTAGGGAAAGAGGCCCAGTACTTC.

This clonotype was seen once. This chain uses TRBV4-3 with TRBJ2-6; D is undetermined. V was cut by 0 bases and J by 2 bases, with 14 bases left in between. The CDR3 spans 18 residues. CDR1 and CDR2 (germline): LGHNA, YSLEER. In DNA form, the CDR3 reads TGCGCCAGCAGCCAAGAAGCCGCGTCCCAAGCTGGGGCCAACGTCCTGACTTTC. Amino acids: CASSQEAASQAGANVLTF.

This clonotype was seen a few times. CDR3 region: CASSPTSSGANVLTF. In nucleotides, the CDR3 is TGCGCCAGCAGCCCCACCAGTTCTGGGGCCAACGTCCTGACTTTC. The rearrangement uses TRBV5-1 and TRBJ2-6; D call uncertain. Germline V lookup: CDR1 SGHRS, CDR2 YFSETQ. The CDR3 has 15 residues. V was clipped by 4 bases and J by 1 base, with 9 bases between them.

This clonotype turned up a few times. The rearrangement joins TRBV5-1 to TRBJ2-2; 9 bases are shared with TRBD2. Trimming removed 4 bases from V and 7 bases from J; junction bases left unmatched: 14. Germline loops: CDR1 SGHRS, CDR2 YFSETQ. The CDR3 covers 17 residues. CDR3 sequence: CASSPTGGRAIGGELFF. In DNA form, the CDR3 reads TGCGCCAGCAGCCCGACGGGCGGGAGGGCCATCGGCGGGGAGCTGTTTTTT.

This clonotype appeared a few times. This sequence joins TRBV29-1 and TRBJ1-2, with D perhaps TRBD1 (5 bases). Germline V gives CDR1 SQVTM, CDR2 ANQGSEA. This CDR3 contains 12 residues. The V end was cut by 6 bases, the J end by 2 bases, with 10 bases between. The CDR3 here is CSVRGRNYGYTF. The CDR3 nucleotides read TGCAGCGTCCGGGGACGGAACTATGGCTACACCTTC.

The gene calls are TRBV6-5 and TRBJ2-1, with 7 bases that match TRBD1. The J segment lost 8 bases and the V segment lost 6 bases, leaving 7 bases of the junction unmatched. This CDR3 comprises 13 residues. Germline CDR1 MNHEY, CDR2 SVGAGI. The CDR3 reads CASRGTERDEQFF. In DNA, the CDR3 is TGTGCCAGCAGGGGGACAGAGAGGGATGAGCAGTTCTTC.

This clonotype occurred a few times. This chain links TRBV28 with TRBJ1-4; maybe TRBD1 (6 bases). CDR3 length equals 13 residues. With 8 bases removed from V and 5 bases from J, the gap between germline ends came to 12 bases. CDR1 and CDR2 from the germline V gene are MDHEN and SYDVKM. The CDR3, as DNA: TGTGCCAGCCGGAAAACAGGGAATGAAAAACTGTTTTTT. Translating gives CASRKTGNEKLFF.

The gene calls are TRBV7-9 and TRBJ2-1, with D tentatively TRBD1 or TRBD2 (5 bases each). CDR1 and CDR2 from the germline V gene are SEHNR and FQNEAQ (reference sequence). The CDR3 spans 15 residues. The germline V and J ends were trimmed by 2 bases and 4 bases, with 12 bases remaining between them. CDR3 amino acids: CASSLNGDPYNEQFF. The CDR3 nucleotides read TGTGCCAGCAGCTTAAATGGGGACCCTTACAATGAGCAGTTCTTC.

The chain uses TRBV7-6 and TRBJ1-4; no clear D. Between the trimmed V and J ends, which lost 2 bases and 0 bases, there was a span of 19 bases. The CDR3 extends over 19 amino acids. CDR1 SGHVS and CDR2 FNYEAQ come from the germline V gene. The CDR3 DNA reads TGTGCCAGCAGCTTAAGACGGAGCACCCCAGTTGCAACTAATGAAAAACTGTTTTTT. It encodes CASSLRRSTPVATNEKLFF.

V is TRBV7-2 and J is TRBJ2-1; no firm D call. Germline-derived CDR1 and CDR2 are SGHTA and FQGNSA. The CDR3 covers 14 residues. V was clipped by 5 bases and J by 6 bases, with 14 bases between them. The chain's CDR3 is CASSLPGLGNEQFF. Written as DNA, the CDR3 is TGTGCCAGCAGCCTACCGGGTCTGGGCAATGAGCAGTTCTTC.

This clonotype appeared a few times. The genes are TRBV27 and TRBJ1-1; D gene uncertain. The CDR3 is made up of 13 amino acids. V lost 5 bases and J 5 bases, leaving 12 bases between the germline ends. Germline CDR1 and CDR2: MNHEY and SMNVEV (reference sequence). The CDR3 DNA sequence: TGTGCCAGCAGTGCGAAACCTGGAACTGAAGCTTTCTTT. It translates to CASSAKPGTEAFF.